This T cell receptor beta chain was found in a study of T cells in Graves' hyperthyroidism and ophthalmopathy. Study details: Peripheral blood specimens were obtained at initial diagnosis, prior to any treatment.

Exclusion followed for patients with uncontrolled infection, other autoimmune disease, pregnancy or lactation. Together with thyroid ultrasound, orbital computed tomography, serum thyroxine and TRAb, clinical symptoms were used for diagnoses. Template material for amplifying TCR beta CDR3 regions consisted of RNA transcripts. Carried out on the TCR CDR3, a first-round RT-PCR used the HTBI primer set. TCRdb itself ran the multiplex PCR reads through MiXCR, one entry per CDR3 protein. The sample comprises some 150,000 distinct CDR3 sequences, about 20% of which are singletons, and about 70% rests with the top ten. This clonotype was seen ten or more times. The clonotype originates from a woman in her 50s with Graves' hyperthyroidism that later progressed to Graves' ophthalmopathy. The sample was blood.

The CDR3 bases are TGTGCCAGCACACCAGGCTATGGCTACACCTTC. Encoded protein: CASTPGYGYTF. The chain uses TRBV28 and TRBJ1-2; D gene uncertain. The CDR3 length is 11 residues. CDR1 MDHEN and CDR2 SYDVKM come from the germline V gene. V was pared by 7 bases and J by 4 bases, with 7 bases between.